This entry lists 21 T cell receptor beta chains sequenced from one sample in a study of shared clonotypes between healthy human individuals. Profiling relied on immunoSEQ multiplex PCR, and the TCRdb table lists in-frame clones only, not all of them. The sample holds over a million clones, around 75% seen once. The sequencing input was memory CD4+ T cells sorted from blood. The subset denotes: CD45RA-negative fraction. The receptors here all came from a man aged 18-30 years in good health.

The chain is built from TRBV27 and TRBJ1-5; 7 bases are a match to TRBD1. The CDR3 has 14 amino acids. V shed 6 bases, J shed 2 bases, and the junction held 4 bases outside the gene matches. The germline CDR1 and CDR2 sequences are MNHEY and SMNVEV (reference sequence). The CDR3 bases are TGTGCCAGCAGGCGCAGGGGGGGCAATCAGCCCCAGCATTTT. As protein: CASRRRGGNQPQHF.

This clone was found once. The chain recombines TRBV9 with TRBJ2-1; 8 bases agree with TRBD1. Germline CDR1 and CDR2: SGDLS and YYNGEE. V trimming: 0 bases; J trimming: 11 bases; junction bases outside the gene matches: 4. The CDR3 length is 13 residues. The CDR3 coding sequence is TGTGCCAGCAGCGTAGCTACAGGGGGGAAGCAGTTCTTC. This gives the protein CASSVATGGKQFF.

This clone was counted many times. This sequence joins TRBV7-9 and TRBJ1-1, with TRBD1 identical over 7 bases. CDR3 length equals 13 residues. CDR1 is SEHNR and CDR2 is FQNEAQ in the germline V gene (reference sequence). V was pared by 5 bases and J by 6 bases, with 6 bases of the junction left unmatched. Here the CDR3 DNA reads TGTGCCAGCAGCATCGGGACAGTACCTGAAGCTTTCTTT. Translating it yields CASSIGTVPEAFF.

The chain is built from TRBV9 and TRBJ2-7, with 8 bases aligning to TRBD2. CDR1 is SGDLS, CDR2 YYNGEE, per germline. V shed 0 bases, J shed 4 bases, and the junction held 9 bases outside the gene matches. There are 16 residues in the CDR3. This CDR3 reads CASSVDAERGWYEQYF. The DNA of the CDR3 is TGTGCCAGCAGCGTAGACGCCGAGCGGGGGTGGTACGAGCAGTACTTC. Based on the CDR3 plus reference TRBV9 and TRBJ2-7, the full variable domain is DSGVTQTPKHLITATGQRVTLRCSPRSGDLSVYWYQQSLDQGLQFLIQYYNGEERAKGNILERFSAQQFPDLHSELNLSSLELGDSALYFCASSVDAERGWYEQYFGPGTRLTVT.

The rearrangement links TRBV21-1 to TRBJ1-2; the D segment call TRBD1 is taken from the table without a DNA check. TRBV21-1 is a documented pseudogene. The CDR3 runs 17 residues. This CDR3 reads CASSKAAGQVYEFGYTF. The CDR3 region has the DNA TGTGCCAGCAGCAAAGCCGCGGGACAGGTGTATGAGTTTGGCTACACCTTC.

V usage is TRBV5-1 and J usage is TRBJ1-5; 9 nucleotides align to TRBD1. Germline values: CDR1 SGHRS, CDR2 YFSETQ. After removal of 0 bases from V and 6 bases from J, the junction contained 4 bases not matched to a gene. The CDR3 contains 15 residues. This CDR3 is CASSLGGQGFQPQHF. DNA of the CDR3: TGCGCCAGCAGCTTGGGGGGACAGGGTTTTCAGCCCCAGCATTTT. Full variable domain (remainder filled in from reference TRBV5-1 and TRBJ1-5): KAGVTQTPRYLIKTRGQQVTLSCSPISGHRSVSWYQQTPGQGLQFLFEYFSETQRNKGNFPGRFSGRQFSNSRSEMNVSTLELGDSALYLCASSLGGQGFQPQHFGDGTRLSIL.

The CDR3 spells CASSYSFGVEYEQYF. The CDR3 DNA sequence: TGTGCCAGCAGTTACTCCTTTGGCGTAGAATACGAGCAGTACTTC. V is TRBV6-5 and J is TRBJ2-7; D remains ambiguous. The germline V gene has CDR1 MNHEY and CDR2 SVGAGI. The CDR3 has 15 residues. Trimming took off 0 bases at V and 4 bases at J, with 13 bases between the two ends.

The genes are TRBV5-5 and TRBJ1-1; D gene ambiguous. Trimming took off 0 bases at V and 8 bases at J, with 14 bases between the two ends. Germline V lookup: CDR1 SGHKS, CDR2 YYEKEE (reference sequence). CDR3 length: 14 residues. The CDR3 spells CASSLVTARREAFF. CDR3 in DNA: TGTGCCAGCAGCTTGGTAACAGCTCGTAGAGAAGCTTTCTTT.

In this sample, this clone turned up once. The same CDR3 is also encoded by other DNA sequences in this sample. The chain joins TRBV10-3 to TRBJ1-2; unclear D gene. The CDR3 has 14 amino acids. Germline-derived CDR1 and CDR2 are ENHRY and SYGVKD. V was cut by 0 bases and J by 2 bases, with 7 bases left in between. CDR3: CAISESGRNYGYTF. CDR3 in DNA: TGTGCCATCAGTGAGTCCGGCAGGAACTATGGCTACACCTTC.

V gene TRBV5-1 combines with J gene TRBJ1-1; 10 bases match TRBD1. Germline V gene sequence: CDR1 SGHRS, CDR2 YFSETQ. V lost 4 bases to trimming and J lost 4 bases; unmatched junction nucleotides: 7. CDR3 length: 15 residues. The CDR3 DNA reads as TGCGCCAGCAGCCTCCGGACAGGGGGGACCACTGAAGCTTTCTTT. Its translation is CASSLRTGGTTEAFF.

Comments on this clone: The sample carries other DNA sequences with the same CDR3. J is TRBJ2-2 and V is TRBV28; the match to TRBD2 covers 15 bases. CDR3 length equals 17 residues. With V trimmed by 1 base and J by 6 bases, 3 bases remained unmatched. The V gene's germline CDR1 is MDHEN and CDR2 SYDVKM. The CDR3 DNA follows: TGTGCCAGCAGTTTATTGGGACTAGCGGGGGGCCCCGGGGAGCTGTTTTTT. Protein sequence: CASSLLGLAGGPGELFF.

The rearrangement joins TRBV15 to TRBJ1-2; D remains unclear. Germline CDR1 reads LNHNV; CDR2 reads YYDKDF (reference sequence). The CDR3 has 14 residues. V lost 5 bases, J lost 7 bases, and 17 bases lay in between. The CDR3 DNA is TGTGCCACCAGCTTGACCTCCCCGGGGAGTGGCTACACCTTC. Translating gives CATSLTSPGSGYTF.

The chain uses TRBV15 and TRBJ2-3; possibly TRBD2 for D (6 bases). The CDR3 totals 15 residues. V lost 5 bases and J lost 0, with 12 bases in between. CDR1 is LNHNV and CDR2 is YYDKDF in the germline V gene (reference sequence). This CDR3 is CATSVLASSTDTQYF. CDR3 coding DNA: TGTGCCACCAGCGTTCTAGCGTCAAGCACAGATACGCAGTATTTT. Full variable domain (remainder filled in from reference TRBV15 and TRBJ2-3): DAMVIQNPRYQVTQFGKPVTLSCSQTLNHNVMYWYQQKSSQAPKLLFHYYDKDFNNEADTPDNFQSRRPNTSFCFLDIRSPGLGDTAMYLCATSVLASSTDTQYFGPGTRLTVL.

The chain uses TRBV7-6 and TRBJ1-5; 9 bases map to TRBD1. Looked up from germline, CDR1 is SGHVS and CDR2 is FNYEAQ. V trimming: 5 bases; J trimming: 0 bases; junction bases outside the gene matches: 11. The CDR3 runs 18 residues. CDR3 sequence: CASSPGTGRRVSNQPQHF. For the CDR3, the DNA is TGTGCCAGCAGCCCCGGGACAGGGAGGAGAGTTAGCAATCAGCCCCAGCATTTT. Complete variable domain (other parts from reference TRBV7-6 and TRBJ1-5): GAGVSQSPRYKVTKRGQDVALRCDPISGHVSLYWYRQALGQGPEFLTYFNYEAQQDKSGLPNDRFSAERPEGSISTLTIQRTEQRDSAMYRCASSPGTGRRVSNQPQHFGDGTRLSIL.

The rearrangement links TRBV7-9 to TRBJ1-1; D remains unclear. Germline loops: CDR1 SEHNR, CDR2 FQNEAQ (reference sequence). Trimming took off 2 bases at V and 11 bases at J, with 15 bases between the two ends. The CDR3 consists of 13 residues. CDR3 coding DNA: TGTGCCAGCAGCTTAACCGACTATCTTGGGGCTTTCTTT. Translating gives CASSLTDYLGAFF.

The rearrangement uses TRBV5-1 and TRBJ1-2, with 7 nucleotides matching TRBD1. V shed 0 bases, J shed 8 bases, and the junction held 10 bases outside the gene matches. Germline CDR1 and CDR2: SGHRS and YFSETQ. The CDR3 extends over 15 amino acids. In DNA form, the CDR3 reads TGCGCCAGCAGCTTGGAAGGGACAGCTATGAGGGGCTACACCTTC. Its translation is CASSLEGTAMRGYTF.

The chain employs TRBV29-1 and TRBJ2-7; D possibly corresponds to TRBD1 (5 bases). The germline V gene encodes CDR1 SQVTM and CDR2 ANQGSEA. The CDR3 is made up of 12 amino acids. Trimming took off 4 bases at V and 7 bases at J, with 14 bases between the two ends. CDR3 bases: TGCAGCGTTGGACAGAGCTCTGGAGAGCAGTACTTC. It is translated as CSVGQSSGEQYF.

The V and J genes are TRBV28 and TRBJ1-1; a possible D gene is TRBD1 (6 bases). The germline V and J ends were trimmed by 5 bases and 1 base, with 11 bases remaining between them. CDR1 and CDR2 from the germline V gene are MDHEN and SYDVKM. This CDR3 is 14 amino acids long. The CDR3 reads CASSILQGNTEAFF. CDR3 DNA: TGTGCCAGCAGTATCTTACAGGGGAACACTGAAGCTTTCTTT.

V and J are TRBV27 and TRBJ1-1; D is undetermined. Per germline, CDR1 MNHEY and CDR2 SMNVEV (reference sequence). Trimming shortened V by 5 bases and J by 3 bases, and 16 bases separated the two germline ends. This CDR3 has 15 residues. CDR3 loop: CASSPALLMDTEAFF. For the CDR3, the DNA is TGTGCCAGCAGTCCGGCCCTGCTGATGGACACTGAAGCTTTCTTT.

The chain is built from TRBV4-3 and TRBJ2-2, with 7 positions matching TRBD2. Germline assignment: CDR1 LGHNA and CDR2 YSLEER. CDR3 length equals 17 residues. With 0 bases clipped from V and 7 bases from J, the junction kept 11 bases outside the gene matches. CDR3 loop: CASSQEAPQGGGGELFF. The CDR3 DNA sequence: TGCGCCAGCAGCCAAGAAGCCCCGCAGGGCGGGGGCGGGGAGCTGTTTTTT.

The V gene is TRBV5-3, the J gene TRBJ1-6; D call uncertain. TRBV5-3 is sorted into the ORF group, with uncertain function. The CDR3 is made up of 16 amino acids. V gave up 1 base and J gave up 0 bases, with 8 bases separating them. CDR3 coding DNA: TGTGCCAGAAGCTTGCATACCAGCTCCTATAATTCACCCCTCCACTTT. It translates to CARSLHTSSYNSPLHF.